This T cell receptor (beta chain) derives from a study of beta chain features in type 1 diabetes. Study-wide findings and caveats: All four CD4+ subsets from Type 1 diabetes patients carried moderately but significantly shorter TCRB CDR3s. Within the patient group, naive, central memory and Treg TCRB repertoires appeared more similar to each other than within healthy donors.

The CDR3 extends over 12 amino acids. V gave up 0 bases and J gave up 4 bases, with 4 bases separating them. Germline V gene data show CDR1 as ENHRY and CDR2 as SYGVKD. Since all of the isolated RNA was reverse transcribed, expressed TCRB transcripts were what got sequenced. Assay used: immunoSEQ multiplex PCR; TCRdb lists only in-frame clones, some missing. In the table there are 240,000 or so clones, approximately 70% of which are singletons. A single count supports this clone. Antigen: not known. The rearrangement joins TRBV10-3 to TRBJ2-7; no clear D gene. The TCR sequence derives from a man under 40 in good health. The sample comprised naive CD4+ T cells from blood. The CDR3 sequence: CAISESWYEQYF. The CDR3, as DNA: TGTGCCATCAGTGAGTCGTGGTACGAGCAGTACTTC.